This passage covers 30 T cell receptor beta chains from one sample sequenced in a study of T cell repertoires in cytomegalovirus infection. TCRdb reanalysed the reads using MiXCR and keeps one entry per CDR3 protein. The table records hundreds of thousands of distinct CDR3 sequences, roughly 9.3% of them present only once. Sample: PBMCs. All receptors come from a human donor in good health (CMV status not recorded). Some clones in this sample may be carry-over from other donors' samples.

This clonotype came up a few times. Germline is not matched at one junction end, which may reflect a read error. CDR3 DNA: TGTGCCAGCAGTCTAGCGAGGGAGCATGGCTACACCTTC. It is translated as CASSLAREHGYTF. This chain joins TRBV12-3 or TRBV12-4 and TRBJ1-2; no clear D gene. CDR3 length: 13 residues.

The chain joins TRBV20-1 to TRBJ2-1; D remains ambiguous. The CDR3 length is 15 residues. Germline assignment: CDR1 DFQATT and CDR2 SNEGSKA (reference sequence). Between the trimmed V and J ends, which lost 0 bases and 0 bases, there was a span of 9 bases. The CDR3 bases are TGCAGTGCTAGAGATCAACTCAGCTCCTACAATGAGCAGTTCTTC. This codes for CSARDQLSSYNEQFF.

Concerning this clonotype: A much bigger clone sits one base away, suggesting this may be a read error. The chain recombines TRBV19 with TRBJ2-7; TRBD2 might be the D (5 bases). V lost 3 bases to trimming and J lost 3 bases, with 15 bases between them. The CDR3 runs 15 residues. Germline V gene lookup returns CDR1 LNHDA and CDR2 SQIVND (reference sequence). The chain's CDR3 is CASSIRDELYYEQYF. The CDR3 nucleotides are TGTGCCAGTAGTATCCGGGATGAACTCTACTACGAGCAGTACTTC.

The rearrangement joins TRBV29-1 to TRBJ1-6; TRBD1 is a possible D gene (5 bases). This CDR3 has 14 amino acids. Germline CDR1 reads SQVTM; CDR2 reads ANQGSEA. V was pared by 4 bases and J by 5 bases, with 12 bases between. This CDR3 reads CSVAPGTDNSPLHF. In DNA, the CDR3 is TGCAGCGTTGCCCCGGGGACGGATAATTCACCCCTCCACTTT. Filled out from reference TRBV29-1 and TRBJ1-6, the complete variable domain reads SAVISQKPSRDICQRGTSLTIQCQVDSQVTMMFWYRQQPGQSLTLIATANQGSEATYESGFVIDKFPISRPNLTFSTLTVSNMSPEDSSIYLCSVAPGTDNSPLHFGNGTRLTVT.

This clonotype has a count of ten or more. This chain connects TRBV20-1 to TRBJ2-2; D gene unclear. This CDR3 comprises 16 residues. Germline values: CDR1 DFQATT, CDR2 SNEGSKA (reference sequence). V gave up 0 bases and J gave up 0 bases, with 11 bases separating them. CDR3 sequence (DNA): TGCAGTGCTAGAGATGGCGCGAGAACGAACACCGGGGAGCTGTTTTTT. Translation: CSARDGARTNTGELFF.

The genes are TRBV7-9 and TRBJ2-7, with TRBD1 matching 7 bases. J lost 4 bases, V lost 1 base, and 7 bases had no gene match. The length of the CDR3 is 15 residues. Germline CDR1 SEHNR, CDR2 FQNEAQ (reference sequence). The CDR3 coding sequence is TGTGCCAGCAGCTTAGGCCGGACAGGAAGATACGAGCAGTACTTC. Amino acids: CASSLGRTGRYEQYF.

This clonotype was detected many times. In DNA form, the CDR3 reads TGTGCCAGCAGGGGGCTACTGGGGACACCCGTCGGAGGGGAGCGCGGCTACACCTTC. This gives the protein CASRGLLGTPVGGERGYTF. The genes are TRBV7-9 and TRBJ1-2; D may be TRBD1 (6 bases). V was pared by 6 bases and J by 8 bases, with 34 bases between. CDR1 SEHNR and CDR2 FQNEAQ come from the germline V gene (reference sequence). The CDR3 contains 19 residues.

In this sample, this clonotype turned up many times. The chain joins TRBV6-6 to TRBJ1-2, with D perhaps TRBD1 (5 bases). Trimming left V 7 bases short and J 0 bases short, with 12 bases between. Germline V gene data show CDR1 as MNHNY and CDR2 as SVGAGI (reference sequence). This CDR3 spans 14 amino acids. CDR3: CASNYGGANYGYTF. For the CDR3, the DNA is TGTGCCAGCAATTATGGGGGGGCTAACTATGGCTACACCTTC.

This clonotype was observed a handful of times. The chain links TRBV2 to TRBJ1-6; the D is unclear. The CDR3 contains 14 residues. Germline V gives CDR1 SNHLY, CDR2 FYNNEI. V was trimmed by 6 bases and J by 6 bases, leaving 12 bases between them. The CDR3 spells CASRLTIGNSPLHF. In DNA form, the CDR3 reads TGTGCCAGCAGGTTGACAATCGGTAATTCACCCCTCCACTTT.

This clonotype was observed at least ten times. The chain employs TRBV28 and TRBJ2-5, with 8 nucleotides matching TRBD1. The CDR3 totals 18 residues. Germline assignment: CDR1 MDHEN and CDR2 SYDVKM. J lost 0 bases, V lost 4 bases, and 13 bases had no gene match. The CDR3 region has the DNA TGTGCCAGCAGTTCCCCGACAGGGGCCCAACTATACCAAGAGACCCAGTACTTC. This gives the protein CASSSPTGAQLYQETQYF.

The sample holds many counts of this clonotype. The chain joins TRBV20-1 to TRBJ1-6; D is undetermined. Germline CDR1 reads DFQATT; CDR2 reads SNEGSKA (reference sequence). V lost 1 base and J lost 7, with 11 bases in between. CDR3 size: 14 residues. Here the CDR3 reads CSARGGQANSPLHF. The DNA for the CDR3 is TGCAGTGCTAGAGGTGGTCAGGCCAATTCACCCCTCCACTTT.

This clonotype was counted ten times or more. The rearrangement links TRBV5-7 to TRBJ2-1; 7 positions agree with TRBD1. Being an ORF, TRBV5-7 has a function that is uncertain. CDR3 length: 16 amino acids. V was pared by 1 base and J by 4 bases, with 8 bases of the junction left unmatched. The CDR3, as DNA: TGTGCCAGCAGCTTGCTGGACAGGAGAACTTACAATGAGCAGTTCTTC. Amino acids: CASSLLDRRTYNEQFF.

The chain joins TRBV28 to TRBJ2-4; D possibly matches TRBD1 or TRBD2 (6 bases each). Per the germline V gene, CDR1 is MDHEN and CDR2 is SYDVKM. V was trimmed by 4 bases and J by 1 base, leaving 11 bases between them. The CDR3 consists of 15 residues. CDR3 in amino acids: CASSSWGAAKNIQYF. CDR3 nucleotide sequence: TGTGCCAGCAGTTCTTGGGGGGCGGCCAAAAACATTCAGTACTTC. Combining the CDR3 with reference TRBV28 and TRBJ2-4 gives the whole variable domain DVKVTQSSRYLVKRTGEKVFLECVQDMDHENMFWYRQDPGLGLRLIYFSYDVKMKEKGDIPEGYSVSREKKERFSLILESASTNQTSMYLCASSSWGAAKNIQYFGAGTRLSVL.

This clonotype occurred many times. The chain joins TRBV14 to TRBJ1-1, with D tentatively TRBD1 (5 bases). V was trimmed by 0 bases and J by 0 bases, leaving 17 bases between them. CDR1 SGHDN and CDR2 FVKESK come from the germline V gene. The CDR3 has 18 amino acids. The CDR3 loop is CASSQEMIRRAMNTEAFF. CDR3 nucleotides: TGTGCCAGCAGCCAAGAAATGATACGCAGGGCCATGAACACTGAAGCTTTCTTT. Looking up the rest from reference TRBV14 and TRBJ1-1 gives the full variable domain: EAGVTQFPSHSVIEKGQTVTLRCDPISGHDNLYWYRRVMGKEIKFLLHFVKESKQDESGMPNNRFLAERTGGTYSTLKVQPAELEDSGVYFCASSQEMIRRAMNTEAFFGQGTRLTVV.

There are many counts of this clonotype. CDR3 amino acids: CASGLAYTGELFF. In DNA, the CDR3 is TGTGCTAGTGGTTTGGCCTACACCGGGGAGCTGTTTTTT. The chain combines TRBV12-5 with TRBJ2-2; the D is unclear. The CDR3 length is 13 residues. Germline CDR1 LGHNT, CDR2 FRNRAP. The V and J ends lost 1 base and 3 bases respectively, with 3 bases between them. The full variable domain, its missing parts supplied by reference TRBV12-5 and TRBJ2-2, is DARVTQTPRHKVTEMGQEVTMRCQPILGHNTVFWYRQTMMQGLELLAYFRNRAPLDDSGMPKDRFSAEMPDATLATLKIQPSEPRDSAVYFCASGLAYTGELFFGEGSRLTVL.

This clonotype has more than one count but fewer than ten. The chain uses TRBV9 and TRBJ1-2; TRBD1 is a possible D gene (5 bases). CDR3 length equals 14 residues. Germline V gene lookup returns CDR1 SGDLS and CDR2 YYNGEE. Trimming removed 3 bases from V and 0 bases from J, with 9 bases in between. Written as DNA, the CDR3 is TGTGCCAGCAGCGGGGAGGGACCTAACTATGGCTACACCTTC. It encodes CASSGEGPNYGYTF.

This clonotype was seen only a few times. V and J are TRBV7-2 and TRBJ1-5; D unclear. This CDR3 spans 16 amino acids. The V gene's germline CDR1 is SGHTA and CDR2 FQGNSA. V shed 2 bases and J shed 1 base, with 12 bases lying between them. CDR3 coding DNA: TGTGCCAGCAGCTTAAACGGGGTAGGGAGCAATCAGCCCCAGCATTTT. The encoded protein is CASSLNGVGSNQPQHF.

This clonotype was seen repeatedly, ten times or more. The chain combines TRBV7-2 with TRBJ1-2, with TRBD1 identical over 9 bases. This CDR3 has 15 residues. V was clipped by 2 bases and J by 2 bases; unmatched bases: 3. The germline V gene encodes CDR1 SGHTA and CDR2 FQGNSA. CDR3 nucleotide sequence: TGTGCCAGCAGCTTATTGACAGGGGGGAACTATGGCTACACCTTC. Its protein is CASSLLTGGNYGYTF.

This clonotype has ten or more counts. The chain uses TRBV12-3 or TRBV12-4 and TRBJ1-1, with TRBD1 matching over 7 bases. With V trimmed by 6 bases and J by 6 bases, 4 bases remained unmatched. The CDR3 length is 12 residues. CDR3 sequence (DNA): TGTGCCAGCAGCCTGACAGGGTCTGAAGCTTTCTTT. Translation: CASSLTGSEAFF.

The chain is built from TRBV5-6 and TRBJ2-7, with TRBD2 identical over 9 bases. Germline assignment: CDR1 SGHDT and CDR2 YYEEEE. The CDR3 has 15 residues. The ends lost 5 bases at V and 5 bases at J; junction bases unmatched: 11. The CDR3 region is CASSPVPAGGNEQYF. The CDR3 DNA sequence: TGTGCCAGCAGTCCAGTTCCAGCGGGGGGCAACGAGCAGTACTTC.

The sample holds many counts of this clonotype. The V call is TRBV6-5, the J call TRBJ1-1, with a tentative D call TRBD1 (6 bases). CDR3 size: 15 residues. The V end was cut by 5 bases, the J end by 0 bases, with 13 bases between. CDR1 and CDR2 (germline): MNHEY, SVGAGI. CDR3 DNA: TGTGCCAGCAGTACAGGACAGACCATGAACACTGAAGCTTTCTTT. Translated: CASSTGQTMNTEAFF.

This clonotype appeared a few times. The V gene is TRBV7-9, the J gene TRBJ1-1; D remains ambiguous. The V end was cut by 3 bases, the J end by 8 bases, with 10 bases between. CDR1 is SEHNR, CDR2 FQNEAQ, per germline (reference sequence). The length of the CDR3 is 12 residues. The DNA of the CDR3 is TGTGCCAGCAGCTTTTCTACCAGAGAAGCTTTCTTT. It yields the protein CASSFSTREAFF. Based on the CDR3 plus reference TRBV7-9 and TRBJ1-1, the full variable domain is DTGVSQNPRHKITKRGQNVTFRCDPISEHNRLYWYRQTLGQGPEFLTYFQNEAQLEKSRLLSDRFSAERPKGSFSTLEIQRTEQGDSAMYLCASSFSTREAFFGQGTRLTVV.

This clonotype was observed at least ten times. The genes are TRBV7-9 and TRBJ2-2; 10 positions agree with TRBD2. CDR3 length: 16 amino acids. The V segment lost 5 bases and the J segment 0 bases; nucleotides outside the gene matches: 3. Germline values: CDR1 SEHNR, CDR2 FQNEAQ (reference sequence). The CDR3: CASSRTSGSNTGELFF. The CDR3 nucleotides read TGTGCCAGCAGCAGGACTAGCGGATCGAACACCGGGGAGCTGTTTTTT.

V gene TRBV5-1 combines with J gene TRBJ2-1, with 9 bases matching TRBD2. From germline, CDR1 is SGHRS and CDR2 YFSETQ. This CDR3 contains 15 residues. V shed 4 bases and J 0 bases; nucleotides not matched to a gene: 2. In nucleotides, the CDR3 is TGCGCCAGCAGCATAGCGGGGGACTCCTACAATGAGCAGTTCTTC. Residues: CASSIAGDSYNEQFF.

In its sample, this clonotype was seen many times. The chain combines TRBV6-1 with TRBJ2-1; D assignment may be TRBD1 or TRBD2 (5 bases each). The CDR3 length is 12 residues. CDR1 and CDR2 from the germline V gene are MNHNS and SASEGT. The V end lost 7 bases, the J end lost 12 bases, and 16 bases lay between the germline ends. In DNA, the CDR3 is TGTGCCAGCAACCTGACTCCGGGACGGCAGTTCTTC. Translating it yields CASNLTPGRQFF.

This clonotype was recorded at least ten times. The rearrangement links TRBV6-1 to TRBJ1-1; no firm D call. The germline V and J ends were trimmed by 5 bases and 0 bases, with 16 bases remaining between them. CDR1 is MNHNS, CDR2 SASEGT, per germline. There are 16 residues in the CDR3. In DNA, the CDR3 is TGTGCCAGCAGTCAAAACCCTTGGCCGCTGAACACTGAAGCTTTCTTT. This encodes CASSQNPWPLNTEAFF.

The gene calls are TRBV15 and TRBJ2-2; D might be TRBD1 (6 bases). Trimming took 0 bases from V and 5 from J, leaving 10 bases between them. This CDR3 has 15 residues. Per germline, CDR1 LNHNV and CDR2 YYDKDF (reference sequence). The chain's CDR3 is CATSRDRTATGELFF. The CDR3 nucleotides read TGTGCCACCAGCAGAGACAGGACAGCGACCGGGGAGCTGTTTTTT.

This clonotype was recorded at least ten times. This chain connects TRBV7-9 to TRBJ1-2, with D unresolved. The CDR3 is 14 residues long. V was cut by 6 bases and J by 5 bases, with 16 bases left in between. Germline CDR1 reads SEHNR; CDR2 reads FQNEAQ (reference sequence). CDR3 protein: CASRHLGKKYGYTF. In DNA form, the CDR3 reads TGTGCCAGCAGACACCTCGGGAAGAAGTATGGCTACACCTTC.

The chain has TRBV12-3 or TRBV12-4 and TRBJ2-3, with 7 bases fitting TRBD1. Germline trimming cut 4 bases from V and 1 base from J; bases unmatched to any gene: 11. This CDR3 spans 17 amino acids. Here the CDR3 reads CASSSGNRGKGTDTQYF. The CDR3 DNA reads as TGTGCCAGCAGTTCGGGGAACAGGGGCAAAGGCACAGATACGCAGTATTTT.

This clonotype has a count of ten or more. This sequence joins TRBV28 and TRBJ1-2; D may be TRBD1 (5 bases). Between the trimmed V and J ends, which lost 2 bases and 4 bases, there was a span of 8 bases. The germline gives CDR1 MDHEN, CDR2 SYDVKM. The CDR3 consists of 13 residues. This chain's CDR3 is CASSLMGGYGYTF. The CDR3, as DNA: TGTGCCAGCAGTTTAATGGGGGGCTATGGCTACACCTTC.